The T cell receptor (beta chain) described here comes from a study of identical twins (TCRdb year 2016). Broadly, across the study: TCR alpha and beta repertoires from monozygotic twins, unrelated adults of various ages and cord blood were deep-sequenced to test whether fetal clonotypes persist. To rule out contamination, the twin experiments were replicated at different times with different library preparation protocols. The full study reports these points: In monozygotic twins, recombination models systematically underestimated out-of-frame TCR alpha sharing, but the models matched the sharing seen between unrelated individuals. A weaker excess of twin sharing was found in beta out-of-frame sequences because the signal-to-noise ratio was lowered by fewer shared sequences. Because the same donors could not be followed over many years, the conclusions relied on cross-sectional statistical analysis. Zero-insertion analyses could be partly confounded by invariant T cells such as MAIT and iNKT, though diverse VJ usage argued against such confounding for most clonotypes. Abundant cord blood beta clonotypes carried fewer insertions; young adult naive repertoires showed a weaker similar trend, while memory repertoires showed none. Compared with coincidental sharing between unrelated individuals, out-of-frame TCR alpha sequences shared between twins showed an excess of sequences with low generation probability.

Trimming at the junction amounts to 1 base on V and 3 bases on J, and the germline ends lie 12 bases apart. The CDR3 sequence holds 15 residues, the cysteine and phenylalanine included. Just the 45-base CDR3 DNA is kept, in frame starting at base 1. All donors were healthy Caucasians. There are a few counts of this clonotype. It lacks a known antigen. One base away there is no much larger clone; base qualities are not given. Libraries were made using 5' RACE. The sequencer was an Illumina HiSeq 2000. Template switching introduced a universal primer binding site; the final cDNA contained a unique molecular identifier, enabling accurate counting of TCR cDNA molecules. First-strand cDNA for TCR alpha and beta chains was synthesized from specific primers in the conserved constant-segment region. To control for contamination, every cDNA library carried two barcodes: a SMART-Mk sample barcode plus Illumina barcodes. TruSeq adapter sequences along with Illumina sample barcodes were introduced in two successive PCR steps. Sequencing of the TCR alpha and beta cDNA libraries was done on the Illumina HiSeq platform using custom primers. In the authors' own workflow: MiGEC was used to process raw reads and extract unique molecular identifiers, and MiXCR was used to find CDR3 positions. Recombination models were inferred per individual with the repgenHMM and IGoR tools using an EM algorithm. Shared clonotype analysis was performed with the tcR package in R, normalizing sharing by the product of cloneset sizes. To study raw recombination free of thymic and clonal selection effects, out-of-frame nonproductive sequences were analyzed. In-frame beta chains were kept once TCRdb had trimmed the public reads at Q25 with fastp and called clones with MiXCR. Rows with a matching CDR3 protein are joined into one entry that keeps the most common DNA and genes. For this entry, the V and J calls and clone size follow TCRdb and not the study's own pipeline. Across this sample there are some 1,700,000 distinct CDR3 sequences, with about 32% seen only once. More than 0.25% of the sample goes to the ten largest clones.

The sequence came from a newborn girl in good health. Sequenced sample: cord blood. The rearrangement joined TRBV12-3 or TRBV12-4 to TRBJ1-1; the D gene lacks a confident call. For the CDR3, the sequence is CASSLDHSADTEAFF. The nucleotides are TGTGCCAGCAGTTTAGACCACAGTGCGGACACTGAAGCTTTCTTT.